The clone carrying this TCR beta chain was observed a handful of times. In TCRdb, the 5' RACE reads were re-called with MiXCR into one record per CDR3 protein. The sample has some 86,000 distinct CDR3 sequences, around 25% seen once. Trimming shortened V by 4 bases and J by 0 bases, and 6 bases separated the two germline ends. Per germline, CDR1 LNHNV and CDR2 YYDKDF (reference sequence). This CDR3 is 13 amino acids long. This sample is part of a study of T-cell memory formation after mild COVID-19. The sequence came from a man aged 18-30 years who had mild COVID-19 (a few samples of this study predate the infection). Cell type and time point are not known. Sequenced sample: PBMCs or a T cell subset sorted from them (not recorded which). The V gene is TRBV15, the J gene TRBJ1-1; no definite D call. The CDR3 here is CATSTSMNTEAFF. CDR3 sequence (DNA): TGTGCCACCAGCACTAGCATGAACACTGAAGCTTTCTTT.